The 11 T cell receptor beta chains listed next were all sequenced from one sample in a study of beta chain features in type 1 diabetes. Study results and limitations: In every one of the four CD4+ subsets, TCRB CDR3s were moderately but significantly shorter in Type 1 diabetes patients.

For these receptors, no antigen is known. Sequencing targeted expressed TCRB transcripts, as all isolated RNA had been reverse transcribed. The method was immunoSEQ multiplex PCR; TCRdb's version includes in-frame clones alone and lacks a portion of them. The repertoire includes 130,000 or so clones, roughly 15% of them detected once, and over 2% sits in the top ten. Sequences were obtained from central memory CD4+ T cells from blood. The receptors derive from a man under 40 with type 1 diabetes.

The V and J genes are TRBV4-3 and TRBJ2-1; D is perhaps TRBD1 (6 bases). This CDR3 is built from 16 residues. Germline V gene lookup returns CDR1 LGHNA and CDR2 YSLEER. Deletions cut 0 bases from V and 0 bases from J, with 9 bases between. The CDR3 nucleotides read TGCGCCAGCAGCCAAGATAGGGGGATCTCCTACAATGAGCAGTTCTTC. Its translation is CASSQDRGISYNEQFF.

Only a few counts were recorded for this clone. The V and J genes are TRBV27 and TRBJ2-1, with a possible D match to TRBD1 (6 bases). The CDR3 spans 14 residues. Germline CDR1 MNHEY, CDR2 SMNVEV (reference sequence). V dropped 0 bases and J dropped 7 bases, with 10 bases sitting between them. The CDR3 loop reads CASSLSGQPNEQFF. The CDR3 DNA reads as TGTGCCAGCAGTTTATCCGGACAGCCAAATGAGCAGTTCTTC.

This clone was seen more than once but under ten times. V and J are TRBV29-1 and TRBJ2-3, with TRBD1 matching 9 bases. The CDR3 loop spans 15 amino acids. Germline V CDR1 and CDR2: SQVTM, ANQGSEA. V trimming: 6 bases; J trimming: 6 bases; junction bases outside the gene matches: 13. CDR3 nucleotide sequence: TGCAGCGTGGGGACCGGGACAGGGTTTGTCGATACGCAGTATTTT. It codes for CSVGTGTGFVDTQYF.

The chain recombines TRBV6-6 with TRBJ1-2; D not resolved. V lost 8 bases and J 8 bases, leaving 21 bases between the germline ends. There are 14 residues in the CDR3. In germline, CDR1 is MNHNY, CDR2 SVGAGI (reference sequence). CDR3 coding DNA: TGTGCCAGCCGTAAGGGAGGGTGGGAAGAAGGCTACACCTTC. Amino acids: CASRKGGWEEGYTF.

The chain recombines TRBV30 with TRBJ2-2; D call uncertain. The CDR3 has 14 residues. Germline values: CDR1 GTSNPN, CDR2 SVGIG (reference sequence). The V end was cut by 2 bases, the J end by 3 bases, with 10 bases between. CDR3 sequence (DNA): TGTGCCTGGAGTAAAGGACGGTACACCGGGGAGCTGTTTTTT. Translation: CAWSKGRYTGELFF.

This clone was detected only a few times. The chain couples TRBV7-2 to TRBJ1-4; 9 bases agree with TRBD1. From germline, CDR1 is SGHTA and CDR2 FQGNSA. This CDR3 spans 16 amino acids. J lost 6 bases, V lost 0 bases, and 5 bases had no gene match. The CDR3 region is CASSLATGTGYEKLFF. As DNA, the CDR3 is TGTGCCAGCAGCTTAGCTACCGGGACAGGGTATGAAAAACTGTTTTTT.

This clone was seen a handful of times. The chain carries TRBV30 and TRBJ1-5, with D unclear. This CDR3 is built from 17 residues. Trimming left V 0 bases short and J 2 bases short, with 17 bases between. Looked up from germline, CDR1 is GTSNPN and CDR2 is SVGIG (reference sequence). The CDR3 reads CAWSVPYSNSRNQPQHF. CDR3 bases: TGTGCCTGGAGTGTACCTTACTCCAACAGTCGCAATCAGCCCCAGCATTTT.

This clone was seen many times. The V and J genes are TRBV7-2 and TRBJ2-7, with 7 bases identical to TRBD2. This CDR3 region has 14 residues. The J segment lost 5 bases and the V segment lost 7 bases, leaving 11 bases of the junction unmatched. The germline gives CDR1 SGHTA, CDR2 FQGNSA. The CDR3 reads CASNLAAGRHEQYF. In DNA, the CDR3 is TGTGCCAGCAACCTAGCGGCAGGGCGACACGAGCAGTACTTC.

J is TRBJ2-1 and V is TRBV6-5; unclear D gene. The CDR3 has 12 residues. The germline V gene has CDR1 MNHEY and CDR2 SVGAGI. The V end lost 5 bases, the J end lost 8 bases, and 10 bases lay between the germline ends. CDR3 in amino acids: CASSETSDEQFF. CDR3 nucleotide sequence: TGTGCCAGCAGTGAGACATCTGATGAGCAGTTCTTC.

This chain connects TRBV15 to TRBJ1-3, with D perhaps TRBD1 (5 bases). CDR3 size: 17 residues. V was trimmed by 6 bases and J by 0 bases, leaving 18 bases between them. Germline CDR1 LNHNV, CDR2 YYDKDF (reference sequence). The CDR3 is CATSPWGTEISGNTIYF. As DNA, the CDR3 is TGTGCCACCAGTCCTTGGGGGACCGAGATCTCTGGAAACACCATATATTTT.

There are a few counts of this clone. The chain joins TRBV4-1 to TRBJ1-5; D perhaps matches TRBD1 (6 bases). CDR3 length equals 13 residues. From germline, CDR1 is MGHRA and CDR2 YSYEKL. Trimming pared 3 bases from V and 5 bases from J, leaving 8 bases between. In DNA, the CDR3 is TGCGCCAGCAGCCATTCAGGGGATCAGCCCCAGCATTTT. Translating gives CASSHSGDQPQHF.